This T cell receptor (beta chain) was found in a study of T-cell reconstitution after alpha-beta-depleted transplantation in children. Findings and limits, study-wide: Most T-cell counts and diversity one year after the transplant came from T cells that were newly produced.

Between the trimmed V and J ends, which lost 4 bases and 5 bases, there was a span of 11 bases. The CDR3 length is 13 residues. From germline, CDR1 is SQVTM and CDR2 ANQGSEA. Preparation of the TCRbeta library used unique molecular identifiers. One entry per CDR3 protein results from TCRdb running MiXCR on the PCR reads. Of some 830,000 distinct CDR3 sequences listed, 15% to 20% are singletons. As regards this clonotype: The antigen remains unidentified.

This TCR was recovered from a male patient younger than 18 who had a stem cell transplant for acute lymphoblastic leukemia, so the T cells may come from the graft donor. The rearrangement uses TRBV29-1 and TRBJ2-2, with D unresolved. The sample was PBMCs, mostly from graft donor cells, taken 360 days after TCRalphabeta/CD19-depleted stem cell transplant. CDR3 nucleotides: TGCAGCGTTGGGCGTGTACAAACCGGGGAGCTGTTTTTT. Translation gives CSVGRVQTGELFF.